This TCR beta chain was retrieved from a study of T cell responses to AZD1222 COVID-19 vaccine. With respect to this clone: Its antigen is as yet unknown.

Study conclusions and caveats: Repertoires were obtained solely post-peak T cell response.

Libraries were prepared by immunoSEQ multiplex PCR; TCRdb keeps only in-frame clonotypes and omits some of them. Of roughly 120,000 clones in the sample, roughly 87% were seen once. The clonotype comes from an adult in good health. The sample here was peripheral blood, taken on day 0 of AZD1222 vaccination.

The CDR3 nucleotides are TGTGCCAGCAGCCCGGGTTTGGGCAAGAGGAACACTGAAGCTTTCTTT. This translates into CASSPGLGKRNTEAFF. The chain is built from TRBV28 and TRBJ1-1; D not certain. Deletions cut 6 bases from V and 1 base from J, with 18 bases between. This CDR3 is built from 16 residues. From germline, CDR1 is MDHEN and CDR2 SYDVKM.